One sample yielded the 32 T cell receptor beta chains listed below, sequenced in a study of blood T cell repertoires in COVID-19. Clones were sequenced by immunoSEQ multiplex PCR, and TCRdb holds only the in-frame ones, with some missing. The sample records about 190,000 clones, about 85% being singletons. Sample: peripheral blood. These receptors were collected from a woman of 80 years or more with acute or convalescent COVID-19.

The chain is built from TRBV7-2 and TRBJ1-2; tentatively, D is TRBD1 (5 bases). Trimming cost V 1 base and J 6 bases, with 12 bases left between them. In germline, CDR1 is SGHTA, CDR2 FQGNSA. This CDR3 is built from 14 residues. CDR3 coding DNA: TGTGCCAGCAGCTTAGAGTCAGGGAGGCATGGCTACACCTTC. As protein: CASSLESGRHGYTF. Combining the CDR3 with reference TRBV7-2 and TRBJ1-2 gives the whole variable domain GAGVSQSPSNKVTEKGKDVELRCDPISGHTALYWYRQSLGQGLEFLIYFQGNSAPDKSGLPSDRFSAERTGGSVSTLTIQRTQQEDSAVYLCASSLESGRHGYTFGSGTRLTVV.

V and J are TRBV12-3 or TRBV12-4 and TRBJ1-6; D not certain. V was trimmed by 0 bases and J by 9 bases, leaving 3 bases between them. This CDR3 is 12 amino acids long. The CDR3 region is CASSLAASPLHF. CDR3 nucleotides: TGTGCCAGCAGTTTAGCGGCTTCACCCCTCCACTTT.

This clone appeared once. V usage is TRBV12-3 or TRBV12-4 and J usage is TRBJ2-2, with D unresolved. The V gene lost 4 bases and the J gene lost 3 bases, with 6 bases spanning the gap. The CDR3 sequence is 13 residues long. Here the CDR3 reads CASSSLYTGELFF. CDR3 DNA sequence: TGTGCCAGCAGTTCCCTCTACACCGGGGAGCTGTTTTTT.

The CDR3 bases are TGTGCCAGCAGCGGACAGGCCGATCAGCCCCAGCATTTT. Translating it yields CASSGQADQPQHF. The chain has TRBV12-3 or TRBV12-4 and TRBJ1-5; 7 positions agree with TRBD1. The CDR3 runs to 13 residues. V shed 6 bases and J 5 bases; nucleotides not matched to a gene: 4.

This clone was seen a handful of times. The chain carries TRBV5-1 and TRBJ2-5, with 7 bases fitting TRBD1. Looked up from germline, CDR1 is SGHRS and CDR2 is YFSETQ. The CDR3 runs 14 residues. Trimming cost V 4 bases and J 5 bases; bases outside gene matches: 8. CDR3 loop: CASSPTGMIETQYF. DNA for the CDR3: TGCGCCAGCAGCCCGACAGGGATGATCGAGACCCAGTACTTC.

This chain links TRBV6-2 or TRBV6-3 with TRBJ2-7; perhaps TRBD2 as D (5 bases). This CDR3 is built from 14 residues. V was cut by 1 base and J by 5 bases, with 12 bases left in between. In germline, CDR1 is MNHEY, CDR2 SVGEGT. The chain's CDR3 is CASSYLSLEDEQYF. The DNA for the CDR3 is TGTGCCAGCAGTTACTTATCCCTGGAGGACGAGCAGTACTTC.

The CDR3 coding sequence is TGTGCCAGCAGCGTCGGCCCCGACTTTCTACTAGCGGGAGAGTTTCAGCAGTACTTC. The encoded protein is CASSVGPDFLLAGEFQQYF. This chain joins TRBV9 and TRBJ2-7, with TRBD2 matching over 11 bases. Germline V gives CDR1 SGDLS, CDR2 YYNGEE. The trim removed 2 bases at V and 8 bases at J, leaving 21 bases unmatched. The CDR3 extends over 19 amino acids.

V usage is TRBV6-2 or TRBV6-3 and J usage is TRBJ2-3; 7 nucleotides line up with TRBD2. The J segment lost 5 bases and the V segment lost 6 bases, leaving 2 bases of the junction unmatched. This CDR3 has 12 amino acids. CDR1 MNHEY and CDR2 SVGEGT come from the germline V gene. CDR3 DNA sequence: TGTGCCAGCAGCATAGCGGGAGATACGCAGTATTTT. It translates to CASSIAGDTQYF.

The chain couples TRBV7-2 to TRBJ2-1; no definite D call. The CDR3 totals 16 residues. Trimming removed 0 bases from V and 4 bases from J, with 13 bases in between. Looked up from germline, CDR1 is SGHTA and CDR2 is FQGNSA. The CDR3 sequence: CASSLAGVLDYNEQFF. The CDR3 region has the DNA TGTGCCAGCAGCTTAGCCGGCGTTCTAGATTACAATGAGCAGTTCTTC.

Only one count was recorded for this clone. The rearrangement joins TRBV28 to TRBJ1-2; no clear D. The ends were cut back, 4 bases at V and 2 bases at J, with 8 bases in the middle. CDR3 length: 13 residues. Germline-derived CDR1 and CDR2 are MDHEN and SYDVKM. CDR3 amino acids: CASSSLGNYGYTF. The DNA of the CDR3 is TGTGCCAGCAGTTCATTGGGCAACTATGGCTACACCTTC.

The V call is TRBV5-5, the J call TRBJ2-7, with D possibly matching TRBD2 (6 bases). With 0 bases removed from V and 3 bases from J, the gap between germline ends came to 13 bases. Germline assignment: CDR1 SGHKS and CDR2 YYEKEE (reference sequence). The CDR3 spans 15 residues. CDR3 DNA: TGTGCCAGCAGCTTGGCGTCTAGCGCGCGCTACGAGCAGTACTTC. Translation gives CASSLASSARYEQYF.

The chain uses TRBV18 and TRBJ2-3; 9 positions match TRBD2. Germline V gives CDR1 KGHSH, CDR2 LQKENI. The V and J ends lost 8 bases and 6 bases, in that order; junction bases with no gene match: 9. This CDR3 is 14 amino acids long. CDR3 loop: CASRLPLAGDTQYF. DNA of the CDR3: TGTGCCAGCCGACTCCCGCTAGCGGGGGATACGCAGTATTTT.

This sequence joins TRBV4-3 and TRBJ2-2; 11 nucleotides agree with TRBD2. Germline CDR1 reads LGHNA; CDR2 reads YSLEER. V gave up 6 bases and J gave up 6 bases; unmatched junction bases: 9. This CDR3 is 16 amino acids long. CDR3 amino acids: CASRPNLLAGAGELFF. For the CDR3, the DNA is TGCGCCAGCAGACCTAATCTACTAGCGGGAGCCGGGGAGCTGTTTTTT.

This chain connects TRBV7-2 to TRBJ1-1; 10 bases align to TRBD1. After removal of 6 bases from V and 6 bases from J, the junction contained 7 bases not matched to a gene. Germline V CDR1 and CDR2: SGHTA, FQGNSA. The CDR3 covers 14 residues. In DNA form, the CDR3 reads TGTGCCAGCAGAGCGGACAGGGGGGTCCCTGAAGCTTTCTTT. This gives the protein CASRADRGVPEAFF. Full variable domain (outside the CDR3, taken from reference TRBV7-2 and TRBJ1-1): GAGVSQSPSNKVTEKGKDVELRCDPISGHTALYWYRQSLGQGLEFLIYFQGNSAPDKSGLPSDRFSAERTGGSVSTLTIQRTQQEDSAVYLCASRADRGVPEAFFGQGTRLTVV.

The V and J genes are TRBV10-3 and TRBJ2-3, with 7 nucleotides matching TRBD2. CDR1 is ENHRY and CDR2 is SYGVKD in the germline V gene. The junction had 3 bases not matched to a gene; V was cut back by 6 bases and J by 0 bases. CDR3 length equals 14 residues. This CDR3 reads CAISLLASTDTQYF. The CDR3 DNA reads TGTGCCATCAGCCTACTAGCGAGCACAGATACGCAGTATTTT.

V is TRBV4-3 and J is TRBJ2-3; 13 bases line up with TRBD2. CDR3 length equals 17 residues. The germline V gene encodes CDR1 LGHNA and CDR2 YSLEER. V dropped 3 bases and J dropped 4; count of bases not matched to a gene: 7. CDR3 sequence: CASSQEGTSGNSDTQYF. The CDR3 DNA reads as TGCGCCAGCAGCCAGGAGGGGACTAGCGGGAATTCAGATACGCAGTATTTT.

The chain links TRBV6-6 to TRBJ2-5; TRBD2 aligns across 7 bases. Germline loops: CDR1 MNHNY, CDR2 SVGAGI (reference sequence). J lost 1 base, V lost 5 bases, and 1 base had no gene match. CDR3 size: 13 residues. CDR3: CASSREVQETQYF. In DNA, the CDR3 is TGTGCCAGCAGTCGGGAGGTCCAAGAGACCCAGTACTTC.

This clone was seen a single time. CDR3: CASSTLDSTDTQYF. The DNA of the CDR3 is TGTGCCAGTAGTACTTTGGACTCCACAGATACGCAGTATTTT. The genes are TRBV19 and TRBJ2-3; possibly TRBD2 for D (5 bases). The CDR3 totals 14 residues. The germline gives CDR1 LNHDA, CDR2 SQIVND (reference sequence). Deletions cut 4 bases from V and 2 bases from J, with 10 bases between.

This clone was seen more than once but under ten times. The genes are TRBV19 and TRBJ1-5; TRBD1 matches at 9 bases. The length of the CDR3 is 14 residues. Germline CDR1 LNHDA, CDR2 SQIVND (reference sequence). Trimming cost V 9 bases and J 2 bases; bases outside gene matches: 5. The CDR3 sequence is CASSDRGGNQPQHF. CDR3 in DNA: TGTGCCAGCTCGGACAGGGGTGGCAATCAGCCCCAGCATTTT.

This sequence joins TRBV5-1 and TRBJ1-3; D call uncertain. Trimming stripped 0 bases from V and 9 bases from J, with 10 bases between. Germline lookup yields CDR1 SGHRS and CDR2 YFSETQ. CDR3 length: 13 residues. The CDR3 sequence: CASSLEGGFTIYF. CDR3 coding DNA: TGCGCCAGCAGCTTGGAAGGAGGGTTCACCATATATTTT.

The chain has TRBV7-2 and TRBJ2-3; TRBD2 agrees at 11 bases. The CDR3 covers 17 residues. V dropped 4 bases and J dropped 6; count of bases not matched to a gene: 12. Germline CDR1 SGHTA, CDR2 FQGNSA. CDR3 amino acids: CASSWQNVAGGADTQYF. As DNA, the CDR3 is TGTGCCAGCAGCTGGCAGAACGTAGCGGGAGGGGCGGATACGCAGTATTTT.

V and J are TRBV6-5 and TRBJ2-7; 10 positions agree with TRBD2. Germline values: CDR1 MNHEY, CDR2 SVGAGI. There are 14 residues in the CDR3. Losses at the gene ends were 6 bases for V and 6 bases for J; bases not matched to a gene: 8. As DNA, the CDR3 is TGTGCCAGCAGCGACGGGACTAGCGCCCTCGAGCAGTACTTC. This encodes CASSDGTSALEQYF.

In this sample, this clone turned up once. The chain uses TRBV9 and TRBJ2-7; 10 bases align to TRBD2. Germline V gene data show CDR1 as SGDLS and CDR2 as YYNGEE. This CDR3 has 16 amino acids. V dropped 0 bases and J dropped 5; count of bases not matched to a gene: 8. Here the CDR3 DNA reads TGTGCCAGCAGCGTAGCCGTTTCTAGCGGGAGCAACGAGCAGTACTTC. Protein sequence: CASSVAVSSGSNEQYF.

V usage is TRBV5-3 and J usage is TRBJ2-3; TRBD2 matches at 13 bases. TRBV5-3 is recorded as an ORF, its role being uncertain. The CDR3 is 15 amino acids. V was pared by 4 bases and J by 4 bases, with 3 bases of the junction left unmatched. DNA for the CDR3: TGTGCCAGAAGCGGGACTAGCGGGATAGCAGATACGCAGTATTTT. Its translation: CARSGTSGIADTQYF.

CDR3 protein: CASSVLADAYNEQFF. CDR3 in DNA: TGTGCCAGCAGCGTACTAGCGGATGCCTACAATGAGCAGTTCTTC. This sequence joins TRBV9 and TRBJ2-1; 7 nucleotides align to TRBD2. Germline trimming cut 1 base from V and 2 bases from J; bases unmatched to any gene: 3. Germline-derived CDR1 and CDR2 are SGDLS and YYNGEE. The CDR3 consists of 15 residues. The whole variable domain, remainder taken from reference TRBV9 and TRBJ2-1, is DSGVTQTPKHLITATGQRVTLRCSPRSGDLSVYWYQQSLDQGLQFLIQYYNGEERAKGNILERFSAQQFPDLHSELNLSSLELGDSALYFCASSVLADAYNEQFFGPGTRLTVL.

The rearrangement joins TRBV3-1 (or the pseudogene TRBV3-2) to TRBJ2-7; D is perhaps TRBD2 (6 bases). Per the germline V gene, CDR1 is LGHDT and CDR2 is YNNKEL (reference sequence). V lost 4 bases and J lost 4, with 14 bases in between. The CDR3 has 14 residues. CDR3 sequence reads: CASSPRDRRYEQYF. Written as DNA, the CDR3 is TGTGCCAGCAGCCCGCGGGACCGCCGGTACGAGCAGTACTTC.

V is TRBV12-3 or TRBV12-4 and J is TRBJ2-1; D remains unclear. This CDR3 has 12 residues. V lost 6 bases to trimming and J lost 13 bases, with 16 bases between them. Here the CDR3 reads CASSRNPMRQFF. CDR3 DNA: TGTGCCAGCAGCCGAAATCCAATGAGACAGTTCTTC.

The J gene is TRBJ2-5, the V gene TRBV5-4; 7 bases align to TRBD2. This CDR3 has 16 residues. Germline trimming cut 0 bases from V and 1 base from J; bases unmatched to any gene: 6. The germline CDR1 and CDR2 sequences are SGHNT and YYREEE (reference sequence). CDR3 in amino acids: CASSLVGGGPQETQYF. The CDR3 DNA sequence: TGTGCCAGCAGCTTGGTTGGGGGAGGGCCCCAAGAGACCCAGTACTTC.

V usage is TRBV14 and J usage is TRBJ1-2; no definite D call. The CDR3 is made up of 16 amino acids. Germline values: CDR1 SGHDN, CDR2 FVKESK. The V end was cut by 0 bases, the J end by 0 bases, with 11 bases between. The CDR3 sequence is CASSQDFGEANYGYTF. The CDR3 DNA follows: TGTGCCAGCAGCCAAGATTTCGGGGAAGCTAACTATGGCTACACCTTC.

This CDR3 reads CASTGQGDTEAFF. The CDR3 bases are TGTGCCAGCACCGGACAGGGGGACACTGAAGCTTTCTTT. The V and J genes are TRBV5-6 and TRBJ1-1, with TRBD1 matching 10 bases. The length of the CDR3 is 13 residues. V shed 6 bases and J 3 bases; nucleotides not matched to a gene: 2. Germline CDR1 is SGHDT and CDR2 is YYEEEE.

The chain uses TRBV7-2 and TRBJ1-5; D uncertain. Per germline, CDR1 SGHTA and CDR2 FQGNSA. Trimming pared 5 bases from V and 4 bases from J, leaving 9 bases between. The CDR3 has 13 residues. The DNA for the CDR3 is TGTGCCAGCAGCGCCTCCAGAAATCAGCCCCAGCATTTT. It encodes CASSASRNQPQHF.

The chain employs TRBV5-1 and TRBJ2-7, with D possibly being TRBD2 (6 bases). The V end lost 4 bases, the J end lost 2 bases, and 13 bases lay between the germline ends. This CDR3 is built from 14 residues. The V gene's germline CDR1 is SGHRS and CDR2 YFSETQ. Here the CDR3 DNA reads TGCGCCAGCAGCGGGAGTGGAGGGGCCTACGAGCAGTACTTC. The encoded protein is CASSGSGGAYEQYF.